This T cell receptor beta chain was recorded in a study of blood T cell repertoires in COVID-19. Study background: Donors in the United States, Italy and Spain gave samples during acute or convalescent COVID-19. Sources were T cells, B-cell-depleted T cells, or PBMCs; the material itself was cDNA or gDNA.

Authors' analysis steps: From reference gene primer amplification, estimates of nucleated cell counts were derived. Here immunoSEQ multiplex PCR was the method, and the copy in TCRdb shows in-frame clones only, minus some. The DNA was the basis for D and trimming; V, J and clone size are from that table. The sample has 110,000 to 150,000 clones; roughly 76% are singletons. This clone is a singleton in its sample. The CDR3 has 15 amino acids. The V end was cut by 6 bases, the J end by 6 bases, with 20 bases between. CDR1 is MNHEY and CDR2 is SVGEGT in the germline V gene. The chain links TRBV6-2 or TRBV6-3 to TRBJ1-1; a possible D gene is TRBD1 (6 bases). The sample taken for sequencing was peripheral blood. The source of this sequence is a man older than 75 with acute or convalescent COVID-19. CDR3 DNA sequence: TGTGCCAGCAGACCTCAACCGGCAGGGGTCCCTGAAGCTTTCTTT. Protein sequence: CASRPQPAGVPEAFF.